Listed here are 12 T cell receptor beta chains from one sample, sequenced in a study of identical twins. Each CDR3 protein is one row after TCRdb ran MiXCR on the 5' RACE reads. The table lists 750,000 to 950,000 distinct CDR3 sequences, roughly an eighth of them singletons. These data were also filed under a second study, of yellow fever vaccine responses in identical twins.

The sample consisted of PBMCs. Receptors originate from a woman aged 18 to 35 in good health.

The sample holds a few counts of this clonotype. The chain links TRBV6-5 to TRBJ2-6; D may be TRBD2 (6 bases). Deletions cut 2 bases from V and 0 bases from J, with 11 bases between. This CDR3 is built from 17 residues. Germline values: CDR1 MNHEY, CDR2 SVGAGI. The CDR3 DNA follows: TGTGCCAGCAGTTACGGGGGGTCGACCTCTGGGGCCAACGTCCTGACTTTC. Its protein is CASSYGGSTSGANVLTF.

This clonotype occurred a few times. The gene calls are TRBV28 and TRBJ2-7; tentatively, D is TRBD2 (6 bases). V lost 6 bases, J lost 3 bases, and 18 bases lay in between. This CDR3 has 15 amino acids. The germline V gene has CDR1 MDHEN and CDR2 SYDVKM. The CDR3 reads CASSPQSRRDYEQYF. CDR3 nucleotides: TGTGCCAGCAGCCCCCAGTCTCGGCGGGACTACGAGCAGTACTTC.

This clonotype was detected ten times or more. CDR3 protein: CATSRDTKTDTQYF. As DNA, the CDR3 is TGTGCCACCAGCAGAGATACCAAAACAGATACGCAGTATTTT. The chain recombines TRBV15 with TRBJ2-3, with D unresolved. CDR3 length: 14 amino acids. The germline V gene has CDR1 LNHNV and CDR2 YYDKDF (reference sequence). Trimming removed 0 bases at V and 3 bases at J, with 7 bases between.

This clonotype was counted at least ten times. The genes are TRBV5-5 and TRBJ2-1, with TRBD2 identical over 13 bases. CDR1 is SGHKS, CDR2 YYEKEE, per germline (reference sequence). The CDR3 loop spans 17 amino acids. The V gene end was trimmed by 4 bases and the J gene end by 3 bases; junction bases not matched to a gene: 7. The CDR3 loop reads CASSLGTSGDFYNEQFF. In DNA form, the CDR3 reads TGTGCCAGCAGCCTAGGGACTAGCGGGGACTTCTACAATGAGCAGTTCTTC.

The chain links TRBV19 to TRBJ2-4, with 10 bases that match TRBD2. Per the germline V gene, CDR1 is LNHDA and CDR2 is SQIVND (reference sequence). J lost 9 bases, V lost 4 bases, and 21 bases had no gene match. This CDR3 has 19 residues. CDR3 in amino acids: CASSKTEGQRGGPRVIQYF. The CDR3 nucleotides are TGTGCCAGTAGTAAGACTGAGGGTCAGCGGGGGGGCCCTCGGGTCATTCAGTACTTC.

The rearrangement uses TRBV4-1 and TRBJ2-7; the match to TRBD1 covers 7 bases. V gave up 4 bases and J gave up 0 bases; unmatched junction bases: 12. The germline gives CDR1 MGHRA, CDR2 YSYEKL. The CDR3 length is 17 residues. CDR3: CASSRGTANTGSYEQYF. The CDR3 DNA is TGCGCCAGCAGCCGGGGGACAGCCAACACCGGCTCCTACGAGCAGTACTTC.

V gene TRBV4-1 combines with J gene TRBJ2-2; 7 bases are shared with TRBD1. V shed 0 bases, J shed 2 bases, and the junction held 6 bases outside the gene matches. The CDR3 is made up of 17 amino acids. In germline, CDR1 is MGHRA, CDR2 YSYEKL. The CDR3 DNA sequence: TGCGCCAGCAGCCAAGACCCGGGACAGATAAACACCGGGGAGCTGTTTTTT. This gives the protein CASSQDPGQINTGELFF.

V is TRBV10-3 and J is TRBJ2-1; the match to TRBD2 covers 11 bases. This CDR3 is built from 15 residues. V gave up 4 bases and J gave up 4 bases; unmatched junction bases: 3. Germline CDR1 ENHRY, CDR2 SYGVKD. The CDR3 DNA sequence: TGTGCCATCAGTGGCGGGACTAGCGGATACAATGAGCAGTTCTTC. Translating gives CAISGGTSGYNEQFF.

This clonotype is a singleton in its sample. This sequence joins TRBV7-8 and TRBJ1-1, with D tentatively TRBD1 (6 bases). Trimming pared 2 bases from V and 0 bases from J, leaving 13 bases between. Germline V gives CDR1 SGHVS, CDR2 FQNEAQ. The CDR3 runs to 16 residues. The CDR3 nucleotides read TGTGCCAGCAGCTTATCCCTGGACAGTTTGAACACTGAAGCTTTCTTT. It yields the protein CASSLSLDSLNTEAFF.

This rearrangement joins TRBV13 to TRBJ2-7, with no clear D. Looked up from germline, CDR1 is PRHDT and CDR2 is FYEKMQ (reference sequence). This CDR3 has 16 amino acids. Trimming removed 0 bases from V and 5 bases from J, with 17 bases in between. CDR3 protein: CASSLGLTALPHEQYF. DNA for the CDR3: TGTGCCAGCAGCTTAGGCCTTACTGCTCTACCTCACGAGCAGTACTTC.

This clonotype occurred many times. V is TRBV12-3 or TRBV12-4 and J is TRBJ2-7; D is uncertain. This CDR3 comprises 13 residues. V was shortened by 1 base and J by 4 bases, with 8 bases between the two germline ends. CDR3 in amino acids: CASSLGVLYEQYF. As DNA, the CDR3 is TGTGCCAGCAGTTTAGGGGTACTTTACGAGCAGTACTTC.

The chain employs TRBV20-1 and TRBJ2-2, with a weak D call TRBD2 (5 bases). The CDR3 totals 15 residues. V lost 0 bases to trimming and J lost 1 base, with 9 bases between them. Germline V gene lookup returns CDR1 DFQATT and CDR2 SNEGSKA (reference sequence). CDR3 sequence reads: CSARDRRRNTGELFF. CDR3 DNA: TGCAGTGCTAGAGATCGGAGGAGGAACACCGGGGAGCTGTTTTTT.